The 4 T cell receptor beta chains below come from one sample, sequenced in a study of T cells in Graves' hyperthyroidism and ophthalmopathy. The TCR beta CDR3 regions underwent amplification using RNA transcripts as the source. Researchers ran a first-round RT-PCR on the TCR CDR3 using the HTBI primer set. One entry per CDR3 protein results from TCRdb running MiXCR on the multiplex PCR reads. Altogether 600,000 to 800,000 distinct CDR3 sequences are present, 35% being singletons, with the ten largest covering 30% to 40%. Material: blood. These receptors were collected from a woman between 40 and 50 years old with Graves' hyperthyroidism.

This clonotype was picked up many times. The chain has TRBV9 and TRBJ1-1; TRBD1 agrees at 9 bases. V trimming: 4 bases; J trimming: 0 bases; junction bases outside the gene matches: 4. CDR3 length: 15 residues. The V gene's germline CDR1 is SGDLS and CDR2 YYNGEE. CDR3 nucleotide sequence: TGTGCCAGCAGCTTATGGACAGGGGTGAACACTGAAGCTTTCTTT. It is translated as CASSLWTGVNTEAFF.

The chain recombines TRBV5-4 with TRBJ2-7; weak D call: TRBD1 (5 bases). The CDR3 spans 15 residues. Germline loops: CDR1 SGHNT, CDR2 YYREEE (reference sequence). With 0 bases removed from V and 0 bases from J, the gap between germline ends came to 10 bases. DNA for the CDR3: TGTGCCAGCAGCTTGGCGGACAAGAGCTCCTACGAGCAGTACTTC. As protein: CASSLADKSSYEQYF.

In this sample, this clonotype turned up many times. The chain joins TRBV7-2 to TRBJ2-5; no reliable D call. Trimming left V 1 base short and J 0 bases short, with 12 bases between. The CDR3 is 16 residues long. Germline V lookup: CDR1 SGHTA, CDR2 FQGNSA. The DNA for the CDR3 is TGTGCCAGCAGCTTAGGCCACCCTTTGAACCAAGAGACCCAGTACTTC. Translated: CASSLGHPLNQETQYF.

This chain joins TRBV2 and TRBJ2-3; D unclear. CDR3 length equals 14 residues. V was trimmed by 10 bases and J by 0 bases, leaving 14 bases between them. Germline V gene lookup returns CDR1 SNHLY and CDR2 FYNNEI. The CDR3 DNA is TGTGCCATCACGAGCGCGCAGAGCACAGATACGCAGTATTTT. This codes for CAITSAQSTDTQYF.